This TCR beta chain derives from a study of blood T cell repertoires in COVID-19 (dated by TCRdb to 2019 to 2021). As for the study more broadly: Samples covering the acute and convalescent phases of COVID-19 were provided by collaborators in the United States, Italy and Spain. The prospective study material was composed of cDNA or gDNA derived from T cells, B-cell-depleted T cells, or PBMCs. The dataset comprised deeply sampled blood TCRbeta repertoires from subjects exposed to, actively infected with, or recovered from COVID-19. A freely available public database, intended as a resource for researchers studying the immune response to SARS-CoV-2, is where the repertoires were released. Samples came from the ongoing ImmuneRACE study (first 160 participants) plus 1,254 subjects from 6 global collaborators. Nearly every sample came with metadata listing a de-identified subject ID, COVID-19 status, age in years and sex. Where available, HLA class I and class II types were obtained from metadata supplied by the sample provider rather than from assay-based typing.

Enrolling through a virtual design, the prospective study's participants ranged in age from roughly 18 to 100 years and lived across about two dozen United States geographic areas. To assign participants to cohorts, the prospective study relied on clinical history that participants themselves reported in a screening survey and a study questionnaire. Recovered participants in ImmuneRACE Cohort 3 were defined by two consecutive negative NP/OP PCR tests, clearance by a healthcare professional, or resolution of symptoms. In the prospective study, mobile phlebotomists collected whole blood, serum and a nasopharyngeal or oropharyngeal swab from each participant. Participants in the prospective study had the option to provide additional blood draws and questionnaires over a roughly 2-month period. Before DNA extraction, prospective study blood samples were shipped either frozen or at room temperature.

Broad study findings and their caveats: How much clinical and demographic metadata was included differed by source and by participant, and the metadata was provided uncurated.

The immunoSEQ Assay, a bias-controlled multiplex PCR, was used to amplify TCRbeta CDR3 regions from genomic DNA. The paper's processing steps were these. The number of nucleated cells in each sample was estimated from the amplification of reference gene primers within the assay. To quantify the absolute abundance of each unique TCRbeta CDR3 rearrangement, sequence reads were collapsed and filtered. For each sample, productive Simpson clonality was calculated by taking the square root of Simpson's diversity index across productive rearrangements. In its TCRdb copy, this immuneACCESS table keeps in-frame sequences only and misses some clones. Where compared with another copy, unresolved V genes explain less than half of these, and the others have no known cause. V and J calls and clone size are as listed in that table; D and trimming were resolved from the DNA. Recorded for this sample are around 470,000 clones; 90% of them occurred a single time. Approximately 0.65% of the sample belongs to the ten largest clones.

The junction shows trimming of 0 bases on V and 5 bases on J, plus 10 bases between the germline ends. The germline V gene (reference sequence) supplies CDR1 LNHNV and CDR2 YYDKDF. Its CDR3 holds 15 amino acids, cysteine through phenylalanine. Only CDR3 DNA is held: 45 bases, read in frame from base 1. As regards this clone: Its target antigen remains unknown. No base quality values were provided; no much bigger clone lies one nucleotide off.

This sequence was found in a man aged 18 to 29 who had recovered from COVID-19. Sequenced input: PBMCs or T cells enriched from blood (not recorded which). This sequence uses TRBV15 and TRBJ1-4; no confident D gene assignment can be made. The DNA reads TGTGCCACCAGCAGAGATGACAAGGCGAATGAAAAACTGTTTTTT. Translated, it reads CATSRDDKANEKLFF.